Following are 23 T cell receptor beta chains from one sample sequenced in a study of blood T cell repertoires in COVID-19. Clones were read by immunoSEQ multiplex PCR, and TCRdb kept only the in-frame ones, dropping some. Of some 490,000 clones listed, about 88% are singletons. Material: PBMCs or T cells enriched from blood (not recorded which). These receptors were collected from a woman aged 60-75 years who had recovered from COVID-19.

The V call is TRBV24-1, the J call TRBJ2-3; tentatively, D is TRBD2 (5 bases). CDR1 KGHDR and CDR2 SFDVKD come from the germline V gene. V was cut by 5 bases and J by 1 base, with 12 bases left in between. The CDR3 is made up of 15 amino acids. The CDR3 loop reads CATSVRGSGTDTQYF. The DNA for the CDR3 is TGTGCCACCAGTGTACGGGGTTCAGGCACAGATACGCAGTATTTT.

V gene TRBV6-6 combines with J gene TRBJ2-7, with D tentatively TRBD2 (5 bases). Trimming removed 1 base from V and 7 bases from J, with 14 bases in between. Germline-derived CDR1 and CDR2 are MNHNY and SVGAGI (reference sequence). This CDR3 spans 14 amino acids. CDR3 sequence: CASSYFADSGEQYF. In nucleotides, the CDR3 is TGTGCCAGCAGTTACTTCGCGGACTCCGGGGAGCAGTACTTC.

A remark on this clone: The same CDR3 arises from other DNA sequences in this sample as well. The chain employs TRBV2 and TRBJ1-1, with D perhaps matching TRBD1 (5 bases). This CDR3 is built from 13 residues. Germline CDR1 reads SNHLY; CDR2 reads FYNNEI. Trimming left V 2 bases short and J 1 base short, with 5 bases between. This CDR3 is CASSERGNTEAFF. DNA of the CDR3: TGTGCCAGCAGTGAAAGGGGGAACACTGAAGCTTTCTTT.

The V gene is TRBV27, the J gene TRBJ1-1; D is ambiguous. CDR1 is MNHEY and CDR2 is SMNVEV in the germline V gene (reference sequence). CDR3 size: 12 residues. Trimming took 2 bases from V and 11 from J, leaving 12 bases between them. Here the CDR3 DNA reads TGTGCCAGCAGTTTAAAAGGGAGGGTGGCTTTCTTT. Amino acid sequence: CASSLKGRVAFF.

V gene TRBV10-3 combines with J gene TRBJ1-2; 7 nucleotides agree with TRBD1. The germline CDR1 and CDR2 sequences are ENHRY and SYGVKD. The V and J ends lost 2 bases and 4 bases, in that order; junction bases with no gene match: 10. The CDR3 is 16 amino acids. CDR3 nucleotides: TGTGCCATCAGTGAGAATCAAGGGGGCAGTGGCTATGGCTACACCTTC. It translates to CAISENQGGSGYGYTF.

The chain employs TRBV5-1 and TRBJ2-7; TRBD2 agrees at 7 bases. This CDR3 has 14 amino acids. Trimming cost V 4 bases and J 2 bases; bases outside gene matches: 6. Germline values: CDR1 SGHRS, CDR2 YFSETQ. The CDR3 DNA is TGCGCCAGCAGCGAGATGGCGGGGGCCTACGAGCAGTACTTC. It encodes CASSEMAGAYEQYF.

V gene TRBV25-1 combines with J gene TRBJ1-6; unclear D gene. The ends were cut back, 5 bases at V and 7 bases at J, with 9 bases in the middle. In germline, CDR1 is MGHDK, CDR2 SYGVNS. CDR3 length: 13 residues. The CDR3 nucleotides read TGTGCCAGCAGTCGTGGCGGGAATTCACCCCTCCACTTT. It yields the protein CASSRGGNSPLHF.

This clone is a singleton in its sample. Distinct nucleotide sequences in the sample also encode this CDR3. The chain carries TRBV5-1 and TRBJ1-6, with D possibly matching TRBD1 (6 bases). This CDR3 comprises 18 residues. V lost 0 bases, J lost 0 bases, and 13 bases lay in between. CDR1 is SGHRS, CDR2 YFSETQ, per germline. The CDR3 reads CASSLVGQTSSYNSPLHF. The CDR3 DNA reads TGCGCCAGCAGCTTGGTCGGACAGACGAGCTCCTATAATTCACCCCTCCACTTT.

The J gene is TRBJ1-5, the V gene TRBV5-1, with 9 nucleotides matching TRBD1. CDR3 size: 15 residues. The junction had 3 bases not matched to a gene; V was cut back by 3 bases and J by 2 bases. CDR1 SGHRS and CDR2 YFSETQ come from the germline V gene. The CDR3 coding sequence is TGCGCCAGCAGCTCGGACAGGGGAGGCAATCAGCCCCAGCATTTT. Its protein product is CASSSDRGGNQPQHF.

This clone was counted at least ten times. J is TRBJ2-7 and V is TRBV6-5; 7 nucleotides match TRBD2. Trimming removed 6 bases from V and 7 bases from J; junction bases left unmatched: 12. Germline V gives CDR1 MNHEY, CDR2 SVGAGI. The length of the CDR3 is 14 residues. This CDR3 reads CASRPGLTPTEQYF. CDR3 DNA sequence: TGTGCCAGCAGACCGGGACTAACCCCTACGGAGCAGTACTTC.

The chain carries TRBV9 and TRBJ2-3; 14 nucleotides match TRBD2. V gave up 3 bases and J gave up 2 bases; unmatched junction bases: 5. The CDR3 totals 17 residues. Per the germline V gene, CDR1 is SGDLS and CDR2 is YYNGEE. The CDR3 loop reads CASSGTGLAGVTDTQYF. The CDR3 nucleotides are TGTGCCAGCAGCGGGACGGGACTAGCGGGGGTCACAGATACGCAGTATTTT.

This chain links TRBV6-4 with TRBJ2-2, with a weak D call TRBD1 (5 bases). Trimming took 0 bases from V and 7 from J, leaving 12 bases between them. The CDR3 sequence is 15 residues long. Germline loops: CDR1 MRHNA, CDR2 SNTAGT. The DNA of the CDR3 is TGTGCCAGCAGTGACTCCAGGGAATTCGGCGGGGAGCTGTTTTTT. This sequence encodes CASSDSREFGGELFF.

This chain connects TRBV19 to TRBJ2-5, with a tentative D call TRBD2 (6 bases). The V gene lost 1 base and the J gene lost 4 bases, with 10 bases spanning the gap. CDR1 is LNHDA, CDR2 SQIVND, per germline (reference sequence). This CDR3 spans 14 amino acids. CDR3: CASSIAGGSETQYF. The CDR3 coding sequence is TGTGCCAGTAGTATAGCTGGGGGGTCAGAGACCCAGTACTTC.

This sequence joins TRBV19 and TRBJ1-2, with 10 bases identical to TRBD1. The CDR3 runs to 15 residues. J was trimmed by 4 bases and V by 7 bases; bases with no gene match: 9. Per the germline V gene, CDR1 is LNHDA and CDR2 is SQIVND (reference sequence). The CDR3 bases are TGTGCCAGTACCGCTCCGGGACAGGGGACCTATGGCTACACCTTC. Protein product: CASTAPGQGTYGYTF.

The chain recombines TRBV7-6 with TRBJ1-1; D may be TRBD1 (6 bases). CDR1 is SGHVS and CDR2 is FNYEAQ in the germline V gene. The CDR3 has 13 residues. Trimming removed 5 bases from V and 5 bases from J, with 12 bases in between. The CDR3 nucleotides read TGTGCCAGCAGCGAGGGGGTGGGAACTGAAGCTTTCTTT. This translates into CASSEGVGTEAFF.

The genes are TRBV7-2 and TRBJ2-1, with D possibly TRBD2 on 6 matching bases. V was shortened by 1 base and J by 8 bases, with 15 bases between the two germline ends. The CDR3 contains 15 residues. Per the germline V gene, CDR1 is SGHTA and CDR2 is FQGNSA. CDR3 bases: TGTGCCAGCAGCTTAGTGGGGACTCTACTCGATGAGCAGTTCTTC. Translation gives CASSLVGTLLDEQFF.

This chain links TRBV12-3 or TRBV12-4 with TRBJ1-5; D is unclear. The V end lost 3 bases, the J end lost 8 bases, and 8 bases lay between the germline ends. The CDR3 totals 12 residues. The CDR3 loop reads CASSFGIEPQHF. In DNA form, the CDR3 reads TGTGCCAGCAGTTTTGGTATAGAGCCCCAGCATTTT.

The CDR3 loop reads CASSIRVFNYGYTF. The DNA of the CDR3 is TGTGCCAGTAGTATCCGCGTGTTTAACTATGGCTACACCTTC. V gene TRBV19 combines with J gene TRBJ1-2, with D hard to call. The V gene's germline CDR1 is LNHDA and CDR2 SQIVND (reference sequence). The CDR3 contains 14 residues. Trimming stripped 3 bases from V and 1 base from J, with 9 bases between.

This chain uses TRBV7-9 with TRBJ1-1, with D unclear. Between the trimmed V and J ends, which lost 1 base and 2 bases, there was a span of 5 bases. Germline V gene sequence: CDR1 SEHNR, CDR2 FQNEAQ (reference sequence). This CDR3 region has 13 residues. The CDR3 sequence is CASSLGANTEAFF. CDR3 in DNA: TGTGCCAGCAGCTTAGGAGCCAACACTGAAGCTTTCTTT. Supplemented by reference TRBV7-9 and TRBJ1-1, the full variable domain reads DTGVSQNPRHKITKRGQNVTFRCDPISEHNRLYWYRQTLGQGPEFLTYFQNEAQLEKSRLLSDRFSAERPKGSFSTLEIQRTEQGDSAMYLCASSLGANTEAFFGQGTRLTVV.

This sequence joins TRBV24-1 and TRBJ1-2; D is unclear. Germline V lookup: CDR1 KGHDR, CDR2 SFDVKD. V lost 2 bases and J lost 8, with 17 bases in between. This CDR3 has 15 amino acids. For the CDR3, the DNA is TGTGCCACCAGTGATTCCTCGGGTCTGGCTATGGGCTACACCTTC. The encoded protein is CATSDSSGLAMGYTF.

The chain carries TRBV9 and TRBJ1-3, with 9 bases fitting TRBD1. Trimming took 0 bases from V and 2 from J; bases not matched to a gene: 6. The CDR3 sequence is 17 residues long. Germline CDR1 SGDLS, CDR2 YYNGEE. CDR3 protein: CASSVDPGQGTGNTIYF. The DNA of the CDR3 is TGTGCCAGCAGCGTAGACCCCGGACAGGGGACTGGAAACACCATATATTTT.

This chain uses TRBV4-1 with TRBJ2-2; 8 bases match TRBD2. Germline values: CDR1 MGHRA, CDR2 YSYEKL. V was pared by 1 base and J by 4 bases, with 2 bases of the junction left unmatched. CDR3 size: 15 residues. The CDR3 loop reads CASSQVRGGTGELFF. DNA of the CDR3: TGCGCCAGCAGCCAAGTTCGGGGGGGCACCGGGGAGCTGTTTTTT.

V gene TRBV12-5 combines with J gene TRBJ2-1, with 9 bases aligning to TRBD1. Germline assignment: CDR1 LGHNT and CDR2 FRNRAP. V shed 1 base and J 6 bases; nucleotides not matched to a gene: 1. The CDR3 length is 14 residues. CDR3 coding DNA: TGTGCTAGTGGTTTGGGACAGGGGGGCAATGAGCAGTTCTTC. Protein product: CASGLGQGGNEQFF. Drawing the rest from reference TRBV12-5 and TRBJ2-1, the complete variable domain is DARVTQTPRHKVTEMGQEVTMRCQPILGHNTVFWYRQTMMQGLELLAYFRNRAPLDDSGMPKDRFSAEMPDATLATLKIQPSEPRDSAVYFCASGLGQGGNEQFFGPGTRLTVL.